The 7 T cell receptor beta chains listed next were all sequenced from one sample in a study of T-cell reconstitution after alpha-beta-depleted transplantation in children. During its preparation, the TCRbeta library received unique molecular identifiers. TCRdb itself ran the PCR reads through MiXCR, one entry per CDR3 protein. The sample yields hundreds of thousands of distinct CDR3 sequences, roughly 15% seen once. Sequencing used PBMCs from the stem cell graft donor, obtained from the stem cell graft. Source of these receptors: a human donor who donated a stem cell graft to a child with acute myeloid leukemia.

V and J are TRBV7-2 and TRBJ2-3; D possibly uses TRBD1 or TRBD2 (6 bases each). Germline CDR1 and CDR2: SGHTA and FQGNSA. The CDR3 has 15 amino acids. V was pared by 6 bases and J by 2 bases, with 15 bases between. CDR3 sequence (DNA): TGTGCCAGCAGGCGGGACACCAAACACACAGATACGCAGTATTTT. This translates into CASRRDTKHTDTQYF.

This clonotype was seen ten or more times. This rearrangement joins TRBV20-1 to TRBJ1-5, with a tentative D call TRBD1 (6 bases). Per the germline V gene, CDR1 is DFQATT and CDR2 is SNEGSKA (reference sequence). The germline V and J ends were trimmed by 3 bases and 7 bases, with 19 bases remaining between them. CDR3 size: 15 residues. The CDR3 reads CSARQQGEGQQPQHF. The CDR3 nucleotides are TGCAGTGCTAGGCAACAGGGAGAAGGGCAACAGCCCCAGCATTTT.

This clonotype has ten or more counts. The V and J genes are TRBV12-3 or TRBV12-4 and TRBJ2-3; possibly TRBD2 for D (6 bases). The CDR3 contains 15 residues. V gave up 2 bases and J gave up 2 bases, with 11 bases separating them. For the CDR3, the DNA is TGTGCCAGCAGTTTATTAGCGGAGTCCACAGATACGCAGTATTTT. This translates into CASSLLAESTDTQYF.

This clonotype was seen only a few times. The CDR3 sequence is CASSFEGGEQYV. DNA of the CDR3: TGTGCCAGCAGCTTTGAAGGGGGCGAGCAGTACGTC. The genes are TRBV5-6 and TRBJ2-7, with TRBD1 as a possible D gene (6 bases). The CDR3 totals 12 residues. V shed 2 bases and J shed 6 bases, with 9 bases lying between them. Germline V gene lookup returns CDR1 SGHDT and CDR2 YYEEEE.

There are many counts of this clonotype. The chain is built from TRBV29-1 and TRBJ1-5, with unresolved D. The CDR3 loop spans 11 amino acids. Trimming left V 8 bases short and J 0 bases short, with 5 bases between. Germline lookup yields CDR1 SQVTM and CDR2 ANQGSEA. The CDR3 bases are TGCAGCCCGTGTAGCAATCAGCCCCAGCATTTT. Protein product: CSPCSNQPQHF. Full variable domain (missing parts from reference TRBV29-1 and TRBJ1-5): SAVISQKPSRDICQRGTSLTIQCQVDSQVTMMFWYRQQPGQSLTLIATANQGSEATYESGFVIDKFPISRPNLTFSTLTVSNMSPEDSSIYLCSPCSNQPQHFGDGTRLSIL.

The chain combines TRBV7-2 with TRBJ2-7; D tentatively reads TRBD1 or TRBD2 (5 bases each). The CDR3 consists of 15 residues. V lost 4 bases, J lost 0 bases, and 13 bases lay in between. Germline V gene sequence: CDR1 SGHTA, CDR2 FQGNSA. CDR3 loop: CASSSMRDASYEQYF. For the CDR3, the DNA is TGTGCCAGCAGCTCGATGAGGGACGCCTCCTACGAGCAGTACTTC.

The rearrangement uses TRBV7-2 and TRBJ2-3, with D uncertain. This CDR3 region has 17 residues. In germline, CDR1 is SGHTA, CDR2 FQGNSA. V lost 2 bases, J lost 0 bases, and 15 bases lay in between. As DNA, the CDR3 is TGTGCCAGCAGCTTACGGGCTAGTCTAACGAGCACAGATACGCAGTATTTT. It is translated as CASSLRASLTSTDTQYF. The whole variable domain, filled in from reference TRBV7-2 and TRBJ2-3, reads GAGVSQSPSNKVTEKGKDVELRCDPISGHTALYWYRQSLGQGLEFLIYFQGNSAPDKSGLPSDRFSAERTGGSVSTLTIQRTQQEDSAVYLCASSLRASLTSTDTQYFGPGTRLTVL.